These T cell receptor beta chains were read from a single sample in a study of CD8 T cells in Susac syndrome. TCRdb fed the immunoSEQ multiplex PCR reads into MiXCR, producing one record per CDR3 protein. The sample consists of about 300,000 distinct CDR3 sequences, approximately 81% of them appearing once. The material sequenced was CD8+ T cells from PBMCs. The receptors come from a human donor with multiple sclerosis. The CDR3 runs from the conserved cysteine through the conserved F or W. The order of the fields is D gene, J gene, V gene, clone size, CDR3 DNA, CDR3 protein. The D gene is left open where the match is weak. A row's size may be missing; if present it is once, few, many or a size class.

- TRBJ1-1 TRBV20-1 once TGCAGTGCTAGAGATCGAGGCGGGACAACTGAAGCTTTCTTT CSARDRGGTTEAFF
- TRBJ1-5 TRBV5-8 - TGTGCCAGCAGCTTGTTATGGGATAGGGGCGATCAGCCCCAGCATTTT CASSLLWDRGDQPQHF
- TRBJ1-1 TRBV7-9 few TGTGCCAGCAGGGACCGGTACACTGAAGCTTTCTTT CASRDRYTEAFF
TRBD1 TRBJ2-1 TRBV27 - TGTGCCAGCACTCCTTCACCGGGACAGGTGGGCAATGAGCAGTTCTTC CASTPSPGQVGNEQFF
TRBD2 TRBJ2-1 TRBV15 - TGTGCCACCAGAGGGGAGCGGGAGGGAAGCTCCTACAATGAGCAGTTCTTC CATRGEREGSSYNEQFF
- TRBJ1-5 TRBV7-9 - TGTGCCAGCAGCTTCGTTGGGGACCAGCCCCAGCATTTT CASSFVGDQPQHF
TRBD1 TRBJ2-1 TRBV6-5 - TGTGCCAGCAGTTCGCAGGGGGACGATTACAATGAGCAGTTCTTC CASSSQGDDYNEQFF
- TRBJ1-5 TRBV28 once TGTGCCAGCAGCTTTGGGGCAGGGTATCAGCCCCAGCATTTT CASSFGAGYQPQHF
TRBD1 TRBJ1-1 TRBV20-1 - TGCAGTGCTAGAGTCTTCGGGACAGTCATGAACACTGAAGCTTTCTTT CSARVFGTVMNTEAFF
- TRBJ2-7 TRBV28 - TGTGCCACCAACCCCCTCGGAGAAAGCTACGAGCAGTACTTC CATNPLGESYEQYF
TRBD2 TRBJ2-7 TRBV14 - TGTGCCAGCAGCCAAGGACTAGCGGTCGCCTACGAGCAGTACTTC CASSQGLAVAYEQYF
- TRBJ1-1 TRBV9 - TGTGCCAGCAGCGCCCAGACAGGAGATGAAGCTTTCTTT CASSAQTGDEAFF
TRBD1 TRBJ2-2 TRBV20-1 - TGCAGTGCTAGAAAAAGGGGGCTAGACGCCGGGGAGCTGTTTTTT CSARKRGLDAGELFF
- TRBJ2-7 TRBV5-6 - TGTGCCAGCAGCTTGGGGGACAATCACTACGAGCAGTACTTC CASSLGDNHYEQYF
- TRBJ2-5 TRBV2 - TGTGCCATAGTCTGGGGGCGAGAGACCCAGTACTTC CAIVWGRETQYF
TRBD1 TRBJ1-4 TRBV12-3/TRBV12-4 - TGTGCCAGCAGTGACCGGGGACAGGGCCGAAAACTGTTTTTT CASSDRGQGRKLFF
- TRBJ2-5 TRBV11-2 - TGTGCCAGCTCCGCCGGGAGCAAACAGACCCAGTACTTC CASSAGSKQTQYF
TRBD1 TRBJ2-2 TRBV28 - TGTGCCAGCAGTTTGACAGGGGATACCGGGGAGCTGTTTTTT CASSLTGDTGELFF
TRBD1 TRBJ2-7 TRBV12-3/TRBV12-4 - TGTGCCAGCACCCCGGGACAGAATTACGAGCAGTACTTC CASTPGQNYEQYF
- TRBJ2-3 TRBV27 few TGTGCCAGCAGCCACGGATACACAGATACGCAGTATTTT CASSHGYTDTQYF
TRBD2 TRBJ2-4 TRBV11-2 - TGTGCCAGCAGCTCGACTAGCGGGAGTAGAAACATTCAGTACTTC CASSSTSGSRNIQYF
- TRBJ2-4 TRBV7-2 - TGTGCCAGCAGCTACAAGTTAAACATTCAGTACTTC CASSYKLNIQYF
- TRBJ1-5 TRBV28 - TGTGCCAGCAGTTTGACGGATCTTAGCAATCAGCCCCAGCATTTT CASSLTDLSNQPQHF
- TRBJ1-1 TRBV30 - TGTGCCTGGAGGGGTTACGCTGAAGCTTTCTTT CAWRGYAEAFF
- TRBJ2-2 TRBV7-8 - TGTGCCAGCAGCTTAGCGGTGGGGACGGAGATTAACACCGGGGAGCTGTTTTTT CASSLAVGTEINTGELFF
- TRBJ1-5 TRBV2 - TGTGCCAGCAGTGAGTCAGGGTTTAATCAGCCCCAGCATTTT CASSESGFNQPQHF
TRBD2 TRBJ2-2 TRBV15 - TGTGCCACCAGCAGAGCGGCAGCGGGAGGGTTCACCGGGGAGCTGTTTTTT CATSRAAAGGFTGELFF
- TRBJ2-3 TRBV9 - TGTGCCAGCAGCTCCGAAGGGGATACGCAGTATTTT CASSSEGDTQYF
- TRBJ2-1 TRBV2 - TGTGCCAGCAGGCCTACAGGGTTTAGTGAGCAGTTCTTC CASRPTGFSEQFF
TRBD2 TRBJ2-7 TRBV27 - TGTGCCAGCAGTTTCGTCGGCGGGAGGTGGTACGAGCAGTACTTC CASSFVGGRWYEQYF
- TRBJ2-5 TRBV12-3/TRBV12-4 - TGTGCCAGCAGTGAGACCGGGACTTCCGTCCAAGAGACCCAGTACTTC CASSETGTSVQETQYF
TRBD2 TRBJ2-4 TRBV10-3 - TGTGCCATCAGATCGCTAGCGGGACTATTAGCCAAAAACATTCAGTACTTC CAIRSLAGLLAKNIQYF
- TRBJ2-5 TRBV6-1 few TGTGCCAGCACCGAGGGGGGGTGGGAACAAGAGACCCAGTACTTC CASTEGGWEQETQYF
TRBD1 TRBJ1-2 TRBV20-1 - TGCAGTGCTAGTCCCGGGACAGGGGGCGCGGGGGGCTACACCTTC CSASPGTGGAGGYTF
- TRBJ1-2 TRBV7-2 - TGTGCCAGCAGCGCCGGGACTGTGGAGTACACCTTC CASSAGTVEYTF
- TRBJ2-1 TRBV15 - TGTGCCACCAGCAGCGGGACACTCGGGAGCGGGTCATCCTACAATGAGCAGTTCTTC CATSSGTLGSGSSYNEQFF
TRBD2 TRBJ2-7 TRBV3-1 - TGTGCCAGCAGCAAGGGACTAGCGGGATCTTACGAGCAGTACTTC CASSKGLAGSYEQYF
- TRBJ1-1 TRBV30 - TGTGCCTGGAGCATGGGACGGGGGGCTGAAGCTTTCTTT CAWSMGRGAEAFF
- TRBJ2-7 TRBV13 - TGTGCCAGCAGCTTAGGCCTCGGACAGCTCTACGAGCAGTACTTC CASSLGLGQLYEQYF
- TRBJ1-5 TRBV6-2/TRBV6-3 - TGTGCCAGCAGTTACAAGAGCAATCAGCCCCAGCATTTT CASSYKSNQPQHF
- TRBJ2-3 TRBV30 - TGTGCCTGGAGTGTACTCCCTCCCAGCACAGATACGCAGTATTTT CAWSVLPPSTDTQYF
- TRBJ2-7 TRBV13 few TGTGCTAGCAGCTTAGGACGGGACTACGAGCAGTACTTC CASSLGRDYEQYF
- TRBJ1-1 TRBV6-1 few TGTGCCACCAACGAGGGCGATAGGACTGAAGCTTTCTTT CATNEGDRTEAFF
- TRBJ2-7 TRBV27 - TGTGCCAGCAGTTTAAACATAGGGGGCGAGCAGTACTTC CASSLNIGGEQYF
- TRBJ1-2 TRBV7-9 - TGTGCCAGCAGCTACACAATGGACAGACTGGAATCTTACACCTTC CASSYTMDRLESYTF
TRBD2 TRBJ2-1 TRBV15 - TGTGCCACCAGCAGTACCGGGACTAGCGCTTTCTCCTACAATGAGCAGTTCTTC CATSSTGTSAFSYNEQFF
- TRBJ1-1 TRBV5-4 - TGTGCCAGCAGCAGGGACTACACTGAAGCTTTCTTT CASSRDYTEAFF
- TRBJ2-5 TRBV11-2 - TGTGCCAGCAGCCGCGGCCGGGGTAATCAGGAGACCCAGTACTTC CASSRGRGNQETQYF
TRBD2 TRBJ2-7 TRBV11-2 - TGTGCCAGCAGCTTCAGCACTAGCGGGATATACGAGCAGTACTTC CASSFSTSGIYEQYF
- TRBJ1-2 TRBV29-1 - TGCAGCGCCGGCGGGGGAGAGCAATCCTATGGCTACACCTTC CSAGGGEQSYGYTF
- TRBJ2-7 TRBV4-1 once TGCGCCAGCAGCCAAAACCTAAACTACGAGCAGTACTTC CASSQNLNYEQYF
- TRBJ2-5 TRBV2 - TGTGCCAGCAGTTCCACCGTTCAGGTATTAGGAGAGACCCAGTACTTC CASSSTVQVLGETQYF